The 26 T cell receptor beta chains given below trace back to one sample, sequenced in a study of human CD4 T cells and Enterobacteriaceae. The memory gate held CD4+ cells that were not CD45RA+CCR7+CD95- naive cells, over 95% pure. Repertoires were generated with immunoSEQ multiplex PCR, while TCRdb's copy carries only in-frame clones and drops some. The sample lists 25,000 to 30,000 clones, approximately 82% occurring once. Sequenced sample: memory CD4+ T cells from blood. These receptors were collected from a human donor in good health.

The rearrangement joins TRBV2 to TRBJ2-1, with D tentatively TRBD1 or TRBD2 (6 bases each). The CDR3 runs 16 residues. Germline V lookup: CDR1 SNHLY, CDR2 FYNNEI. Trimming pared 5 bases from V and 6 bases from J, leaving 20 bases between. CDR3 sequence reads: CASSPPEGRGRNEQFF. In nucleotides, the CDR3 is TGTGCCAGCAGTCCTCCGGAGGGCAGGGGTCGCAATGAGCAGTTCTTC.

This rearrangement joins TRBV28 to TRBJ1-5; no clear D gene. Between the trimmed V and J ends, which lost 3 bases and 3 bases, there was a span of 12 bases. Germline CDR1 and CDR2: MDHEN and SYDVKM. The CDR3 covers 15 residues. As DNA, the CDR3 is TGTGCCAGCAGTTTGTCTGTGGGATACAATCAGCCCCAGCATTTT. Its translation: CASSLSVGYNQPQHF.

This chain joins TRBV6-6 and TRBJ1-3; no clear D. This CDR3 has 14 amino acids. Looked up from germline, CDR1 is MNHNY and CDR2 is SVGAGI (reference sequence). V was pared by 8 bases and J by 0 bases, with 11 bases between. In DNA, the CDR3 is TGTGCCAGCTCCGAAACTGGCTCTGGAAACACCATATATTTT. This sequence encodes CASSETGSGNTIYF.

The J gene is TRBJ2-1, the V gene TRBV6-1; D may be TRBD1 (8 bases). Germline-derived CDR1 and CDR2 are MNHNS and SASEGT. The germline V and J ends were trimmed by 8 bases and 4 bases, with 15 bases remaining between them. The CDR3 consists of 14 residues. The CDR3 DNA sequence: TGTGCCAGCCTGACAGGGGAGGGTTACAATGAGCAGTTCTTC. Amino acids: CASLTGEGYNEQFF.

The rearrangement uses TRBV27 and TRBJ2-1, with 9 nucleotides matching TRBD1. CDR3 size: 15 residues. With 5 bases clipped from V and 3 bases from J, the junction kept 5 bases outside the gene matches. The V gene's germline CDR1 is MNHEY and CDR2 SMNVEV (reference sequence). Written as DNA, the CDR3 is TGTGCCAGCAGTGCGCCGGGACAGGGCTACAATGAGCAGTTCTTC. Its protein is CASSAPGQGYNEQFF.

For this clone: A junction boundary mismatches the germline segment, possibly from a read error. This chain joins TRBV2 and TRBJ2-2, with D perhaps matching TRBD1 (6 bases). Germline lookup yields CDR1 SNHLY and CDR2 FYNNEI. This CDR3 contains 14 residues. The CDR3 reads CATSRTENTGELFF. The CDR3 DNA follows: TGTGCCACCAGTCGGACAGAGAACACCGGGGAGCTGTTTTTT. Full variable domain (outside the CDR3, taken from reference TRBV2 and TRBJ2-2): EPEVTQTPSHQVTQMGQEVILRCVPISNHLYFYWYRQILGQKVEFLVSFYNNEISEKSEIFDDQFSVERPDGSNFTLKIRSTKLEDSAMYFCATSRTENTGELFFGEGSRLTVL.

The chain employs TRBV2 and TRBJ1-1, with TRBD1 matching 9 bases. With 6 bases clipped from V and 2 bases from J, the junction kept 1 base outside the gene matches. The germline CDR1 and CDR2 sequences are SNHLY and FYNNEI. This CDR3 comprises 13 residues. The CDR3 region is CASSTGGNTEAFF. The DNA for the CDR3 is TGTGCCAGCAGCACAGGGGGCAACACTGAAGCTTTCTTT. The full variable domain, completed using reference TRBV2 and TRBJ1-1, is EPEVTQTPSHQVTQMGQEVILRCVPISNHLYFYWYRQILGQKVEFLVSFYNNEISEKSEIFDDQFSVERPDGSNFTLKIRSTKLEDSAMYFCASSTGGNTEAFFGQGTRLTVV.

The chain has TRBV2 and TRBJ2-2, with D perhaps given as TRBD1 or TRBD2 (6 bases each). CDR1 and CDR2 (germline): SNHLY, FYNNEI. V was clipped by 8 bases and J by 3 bases, with 13 bases between them. CDR3 length equals 14 residues. CDR3 in DNA: TGTGCCAGCCAGGAGGGACAATACACCGGGGAGCTGTTTTTT. It is translated as CASQEGQYTGELFF.

This clone has only a few counts. The J gene is TRBJ2-7, the V gene TRBV6-5; TRBD2 matches 11 bases. Per germline, CDR1 MNHEY and CDR2 SVGAGI. The length of the CDR3 is 13 residues. V shed 11 bases, J shed 1 base, and the junction held 4 bases outside the gene matches. For the CDR3, the DNA is TGTGCCGCTAGACTAGCGGGGTCCTACGAGCAGTACTTC. It translates to CAARLAGSYEQYF.

The chain recombines TRBV19 with TRBJ1-5, with D unresolved. Trimming stripped 0 bases from V and 3 bases from J, with 12 bases between. The CDR3 runs to 16 residues. Germline CDR1 is LNHDA and CDR2 is SQIVND (reference sequence). This CDR3 reads CASSIDQRQLNQPQHF. The DNA for the CDR3 is TGTGCCAGTAGTATAGATCAGAGGCAGCTCAATCAGCCCCAGCATTTT.

This clone was counted a single time. The genes are TRBV5-4 and TRBJ2-6, with D unresolved. Trimming removed 0 bases from V and 2 bases from J, with 6 bases in between. CDR3 length equals 15 residues. Germline values: CDR1 SGHNT, CDR2 YYREEE (reference sequence). The CDR3 reads CASSLVAPGANVLTF. DNA of the CDR3: TGTGCCAGCAGCTTGGTTGCGCCTGGGGCCAACGTCCTGACTTTC. The full variable domain, its missing parts supplied by reference TRBV5-4 and TRBJ2-6, is ETGVTQSPTHLIKTRGQQVTLRCSSQSGHNTVSWYQQALGQGPQFIFQYYREEENGRGNFPPRFSGLQFPNYSSELNVNALELDDSALYLCASSLVAPGANVLTFGAGSRLTVL.

This clone ranks as medium-sized. The chain joins TRBV2 to TRBJ1-3; D is unclear. CDR3 size: 15 residues. Deletions cut 3 bases from V and 4 bases from J, with 13 bases between. CDR1 is SNHLY and CDR2 is FYNNEI in the germline V gene. The CDR3 protein is CASSDVPGNGNTIYF. CDR3 in DNA: TGTGCCAGCAGTGATGTACCCGGGAACGGAAACACCATATATTTT.

The chain has TRBV10-2 and TRBJ1-5, with D possibly matching TRBD1 (5 bases). The CDR3 length is 14 residues. CDR1 WSHSY and CDR2 SAAADI come from the germline V gene. Trimming took off 2 bases at V and 7 bases at J, with 12 bases between the two ends. The CDR3 DNA sequence: TGCGCCAGCAGTGAGGGGGGGGTTGGGCAGCCCCAGCATTTT. Translated, it gives CASSEGGVGQPQHF.

The V and J genes are TRBV6-5 and TRBJ2-2, with D perhaps TRBD2 (5 bases). V was trimmed by 5 bases and J by 2 bases, leaving 12 bases between them. The CDR3 consists of 15 residues. Germline loops: CDR1 MNHEY, CDR2 SVGAGI. CDR3 nucleotides: TGTGCCAGCAGTCGAGGACTTAAAAACACCGGGGAGCTGTTTTTT. Its protein product is CASSRGLKNTGELFF.

This clone showed up just once. The rearrangement links TRBV6-5 to TRBJ2-3; 9 nucleotides align to TRBD1. Germline V CDR1 and CDR2: MNHEY, SVGAGI. The CDR3 sequence is 15 residues long. The V gene end was trimmed by 5 bases and the J gene end by 2 bases; junction bases not matched to a gene: 5. The CDR3 nucleotides are TGTGCCAGCAGTCTACAGGGGGCTTACACAGATACGCAGTATTTT. Protein: CASSLQGAYTDTQYF.

The gene calls are TRBV19 and TRBJ2-1; possibly TRBD2 for D (7 bases). Germline lookup yields CDR1 LNHDA and CDR2 SQIVND (reference sequence). The CDR3 totals 15 residues. Trimming pared 8 bases from V and 2 bases from J, leaving 16 bases between. The CDR3, as DNA: TGTGCCAGTGCATTAGGGGGGGCTCCCTACAATGAGCAGTTCTTC. It translates to CASALGGAPYNEQFF. Combining the CDR3 with reference TRBV19 and TRBJ2-1 gives the whole variable domain DGGITQSPKYLFRKEGQNVTLSCEQNLNHDAMYWYRQDPGQGLRLIYYSQIVNDFQKGDIAEGYSVSREKKESFPLTVTSAQKNPTAFYLCASALGGAPYNEQFFGPGTRLTVL.

This clone was counted between two and nine times. CDR3 loop: CAWSVGGNTDTQYF. The CDR3, as DNA: TGTGCCTGGAGTGTAGGTGGCAACACAGATACGCAGTATTTT. J is TRBJ2-3 and V is TRBV30; the D is unclear. Looked up from germline, CDR1 is GTSNPN and CDR2 is SVGIG (reference sequence). V was clipped by 0 bases and J by 2 bases, with 9 bases between them. CDR3 size: 14 residues.

The chain employs TRBV28 and TRBJ1-1; 8 bases align to TRBD1. The CDR3 has 14 amino acids. The V segment lost 2 bases and the J segment 5 bases; nucleotides outside the gene matches: 4. Looked up from germline, CDR1 is MDHEN and CDR2 is SYDVKM. CDR3 DNA sequence: TGTGCCAGCAGTTTACAGGGGGCACGGACTGAAGCTTTCTTT. Protein product: CASSLQGARTEAFF.

This chain links TRBV9 with TRBJ2-7, with D possibly called TRBD1 or TRBD2 (5 bases each). This CDR3 region has 15 residues. Germline CDR1 and CDR2: SGDLS and YYNGEE. V lost 0 bases, J lost 3 bases, and 13 bases lay in between. CDR3 sequence reads: CASSVDEGSYYEQYF. The CDR3 bases are TGTGCCAGCAGCGTAGACGAGGGGAGCTACTACGAGCAGTACTTC.

This sequence joins TRBV6-5 and TRBJ1-1, with a tentative D call TRBD1 (6 bases). The CDR3 spans 15 residues. The V gene's germline CDR1 is MNHEY and CDR2 SVGAGI. V lost 6 bases and J lost 4, with 18 bases in between. The CDR3 nucleotides are TGTGCCAGCAGCCCACAGGGTCTTTTTAGCACTGAAGCTTTCTTT. This codes for CASSPQGLFSTEAFF.

This clone was found a few times. The chain combines TRBV27 with TRBJ2-4; D is perhaps TRBD1 (6 bases). From germline, CDR1 is MNHEY and CDR2 SMNVEV (reference sequence). The CDR3 totals 15 residues. V dropped 6 bases and J dropped 6 bases, with 18 bases sitting between them. The CDR3: CASSSRGRRRNIQYF. CDR3 sequence (DNA): TGTGCCAGCAGCTCCAGGGGTAGAAGGAGAAACATTCAGTACTTC.

This rearrangement joins TRBV4-1 to TRBJ1-1; tentative D call: TRBD1 (5 bases). V gave up 0 bases and J gave up 7 bases, with 15 bases separating them. Germline assignment: CDR1 MGHRA and CDR2 YSYEKL. The CDR3 loop spans 15 amino acids. The CDR3 loop reads CASSQEDKGRSEAFF. The CDR3 DNA is TGCGCCAGCAGCCAAGAGGACAAGGGGCGTAGTGAAGCTTTCTTT.

The V call is TRBV29-1, the J call TRBJ2-7, with D unclear. Trimming stripped 5 bases from V and 2 bases from J, with 10 bases between. From germline, CDR1 is SQVTM and CDR2 ANQGSEA. This CDR3 has 12 amino acids. The CDR3 sequence is CSVQAEAYEQYF. The CDR3 DNA follows: TGCAGCGTTCAAGCCGAAGCCTACGAGCAGTACTTC.

This chain uses TRBV5-4 with TRBJ1-1; D unclear. The germline V gene encodes CDR1 SGHNT and CDR2 YYREEE (reference sequence). CDR3 length: 13 residues. The V and J ends lost 4 bases and 1 base respectively, with 8 bases between them. As DNA, the CDR3 is TGTGCCAGCAGCAGTTATGCGAACACTGAAGCTTTCTTT. This translates into CASSSYANTEAFF. Together with reference TRBV5-4 and TRBJ1-1, the CDR3 gives the full variable domain: ETGVTQSPTHLIKTRGQQVTLRCSSQSGHNTVSWYQQALGQGPQFIFQYYREEENGRGNFPPRFSGLQFPNYSSELNVNALELDDSALYLCASSSYANTEAFFGQGTRLTVV.

This chain joins TRBV29-1 and TRBJ2-2, with TRBD2 matching over 11 bases. J lost 5 bases, V lost 5 bases, and 4 bases had no gene match. CDR1 and CDR2 from the germline V gene are SQVTM and ANQGSEA. This CDR3 contains 14 residues. The CDR3 loop is CSVFRTSGTGELFF. The CDR3 DNA is TGCAGCGTTTTTCGGACTAGCGGGACCGGGGAGCTGTTTTTT.

V gene TRBV6-1 combines with J gene TRBJ1-1; a weak D match, TRBD1 (5 bases). The V gene's germline CDR1 is MNHNS and CDR2 SASEGT. The CDR3 covers 12 residues. Trimming removed 5 bases at V and 10 bases at J, with 14 bases between. The CDR3 sequence is CASSPSMGGAFF. CDR3 bases: TGTGCCAGCAGTCCCTCAATGGGGGGAGCTTTCTTT.